This T cell receptor (delta chain) stems from a study of gamma-delta chains in newborns, infants, children. Study at large: Microbial exposure reportedly drives polyclonal innate γδ T cell expansion after birth.

TCRdb called clones from the reads again using CATT. The table lists thousands of delta-chain clones, more than 0.55% of them singletons. There are a few counts of this clone. TCRdb attributes to this sequence the protein of a much larger clone, which differs from the DNA translation at residue 7; a read error is likely, and the protein displayed is translated from the DNA. Sequenced input: blood. This sequence was found in a child who was a newborn, infant or young child, either healthy, febrile or measles-vaccinated (not recorded which).

The CDR3 DNA follows: TGTGCCTGTGACAAACTGGTGGGCATCCTTAAATCCTCTTTGACAGCACAACTCTTCTTT. Translating it yields CACDKLVGILKSSLTAQLFF. The chain has TRDV2 and TRDJ2; possibly TRDD3 for D (5 bases). The CDR3 length is 20 residues. CDR1 and CDR2 from the germline V gene are GEAIGNYY and EKD. The V gene lost 2 bases and the J gene lost 0 bases, with 24 bases spanning the gap.